This T cell receptor beta chain was documented in a study of T cell repertoires in cytomegalovirus infection. Study-level information: Public TCR beta signature analysis indicated the presence of both CMV infection and matching HLA type.

Of note for this clonotype: The target antigen is unknown.

Findings and caveats of the study: CMV-specific HLA-C-restricted TCR beta clonotypes dominated the ex vivo response. Based on cumulative public TCR beta family frequency, carriers of CMV plus the relevant HLA were identified.

TCRdb re-analysed the reads in MiXCR, keeping a single row per CDR3 protein. This table has 250,000 to 300,000 distinct CDR3 sequences, about 26% appearing once. This CDR3 has 15 residues. The ends were cut back, 6 bases at V and 2 bases at J, with 14 bases in the middle. The germline gives CDR1 MDHEN, CDR2 SYDVKM. This clonotype was obtained from a human donor in good health (CMV status not recorded). Some clones in this sample may be carry-over from other donors' samples. The chain couples TRBV28 to TRBJ1-5, with D uncertain. The specimen was PBMCs. This CDR3 reads CASRYTVYGNQPQHF. The CDR3 bases are TGTGCCAGCAGGTATACTGTTTATGGCAATCAGCCCCAGCATTTT.